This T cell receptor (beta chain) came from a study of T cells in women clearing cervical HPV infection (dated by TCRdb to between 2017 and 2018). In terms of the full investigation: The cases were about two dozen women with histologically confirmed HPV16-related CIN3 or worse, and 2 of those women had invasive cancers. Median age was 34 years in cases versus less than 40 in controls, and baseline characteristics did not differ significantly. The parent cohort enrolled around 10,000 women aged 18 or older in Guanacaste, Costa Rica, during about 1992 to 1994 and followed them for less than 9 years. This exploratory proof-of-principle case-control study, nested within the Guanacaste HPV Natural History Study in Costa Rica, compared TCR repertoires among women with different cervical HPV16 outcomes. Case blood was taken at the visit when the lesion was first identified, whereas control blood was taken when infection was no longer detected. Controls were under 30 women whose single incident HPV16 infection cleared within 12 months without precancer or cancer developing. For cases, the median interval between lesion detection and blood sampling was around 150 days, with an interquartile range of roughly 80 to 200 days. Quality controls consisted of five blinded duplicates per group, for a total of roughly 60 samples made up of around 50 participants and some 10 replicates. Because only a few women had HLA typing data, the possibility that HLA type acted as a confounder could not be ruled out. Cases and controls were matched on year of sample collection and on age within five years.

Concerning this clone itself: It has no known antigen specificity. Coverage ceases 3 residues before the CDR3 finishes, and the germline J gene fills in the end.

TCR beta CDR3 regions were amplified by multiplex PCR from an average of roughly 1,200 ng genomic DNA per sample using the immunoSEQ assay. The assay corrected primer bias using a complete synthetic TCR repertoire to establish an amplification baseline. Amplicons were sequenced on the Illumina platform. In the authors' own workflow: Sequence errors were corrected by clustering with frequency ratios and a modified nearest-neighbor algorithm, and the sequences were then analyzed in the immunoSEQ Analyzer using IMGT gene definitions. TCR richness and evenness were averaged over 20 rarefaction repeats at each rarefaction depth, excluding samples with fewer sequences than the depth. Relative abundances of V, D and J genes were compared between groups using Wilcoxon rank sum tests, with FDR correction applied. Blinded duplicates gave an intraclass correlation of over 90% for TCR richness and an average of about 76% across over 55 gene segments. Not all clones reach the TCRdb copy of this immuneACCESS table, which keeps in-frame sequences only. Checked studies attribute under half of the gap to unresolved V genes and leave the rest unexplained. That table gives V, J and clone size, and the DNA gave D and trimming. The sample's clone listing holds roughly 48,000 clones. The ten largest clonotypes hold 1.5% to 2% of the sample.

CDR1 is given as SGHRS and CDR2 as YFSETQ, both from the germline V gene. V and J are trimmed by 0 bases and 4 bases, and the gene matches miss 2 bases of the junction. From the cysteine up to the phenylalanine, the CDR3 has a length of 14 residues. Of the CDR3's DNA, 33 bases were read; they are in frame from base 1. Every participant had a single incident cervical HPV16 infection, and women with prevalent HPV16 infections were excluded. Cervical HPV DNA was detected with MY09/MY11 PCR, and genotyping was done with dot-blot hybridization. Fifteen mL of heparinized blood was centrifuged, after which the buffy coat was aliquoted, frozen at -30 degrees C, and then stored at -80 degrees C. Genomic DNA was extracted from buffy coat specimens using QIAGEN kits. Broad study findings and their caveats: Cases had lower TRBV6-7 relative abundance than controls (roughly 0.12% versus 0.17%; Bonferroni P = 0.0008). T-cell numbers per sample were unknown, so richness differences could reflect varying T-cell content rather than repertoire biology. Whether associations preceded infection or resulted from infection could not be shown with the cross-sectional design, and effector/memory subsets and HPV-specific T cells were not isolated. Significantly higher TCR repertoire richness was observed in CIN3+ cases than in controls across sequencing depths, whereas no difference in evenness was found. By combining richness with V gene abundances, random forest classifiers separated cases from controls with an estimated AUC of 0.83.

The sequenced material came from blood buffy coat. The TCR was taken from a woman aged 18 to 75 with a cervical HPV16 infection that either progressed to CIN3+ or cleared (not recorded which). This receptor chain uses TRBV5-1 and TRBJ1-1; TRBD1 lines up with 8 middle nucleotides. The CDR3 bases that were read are TGCGCCAGCAGCTTGGAACAGGGGGGCACTGAA. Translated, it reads CASSLEQGGTE. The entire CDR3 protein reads CASSLEQGGTEAFF.